The table lists the clone carrying this T cell receptor beta chain with a few counts. Unique molecular identifiers were attached to individual cDNA molecules. TCRdb redid the calling of the 5' RACE reads with MiXCR, one entry per CDR3 protein. Found here are about 76,000 distinct CDR3 sequences, approximately 12% of them singletons; the top ten hold around 3.5%. The data were obtained in a study of early T cells in non-severe SARS-CoV-2 infection. CDR3 size: 20 residues. CDR1 and CDR2 from the germline V gene are SGHVS and FQNEAQ. Unmatched junction bases numbered 21, after V lost 5 bases and J lost 6 bases.

V is TRBV7-8 and J is TRBJ2-3; 12 positions match TRBD2. Sequenced input: whole blood. The receptor was derived from an adult who was a healthcare worker with PCR-confirmed SARS-CoV-2 infection or an uninfected control (not recorded which). The CDR3 DNA reads TGTGCCAGCAGCACATACCGGGGACTAGCGGGTATTAAGGTGGGGGATACGCAGTATTTT. This gives the protein CASSTYRGLAGIKVGDTQYF.